These T cell receptor beta chains were read from a single sample in a study of T cell changes during pregnancy in multiple sclerosis. Assay: immunoSEQ multiplex PCR; the TCRdb copy retains only in-frame clones and omits some. This table holds around 130,000 clones, about 94% found once. This specimen consisted of peripheral blood, obtained before pregnancy. All receptors derive from a female donor with multiple sclerosis, enrolled in a pregnancy study. Both conserved end residues are part of each CDR3. D genes are given only for firm matches. Only some rows state a clone size, as once, few, many or a class for expanded clones.

clone_size j_call v_call d_call cdr3_aa cdr3_nt
- TRBJ1-2 TRBV7-8 - CASSLFGVGGYTF TGTGCCAGCAGCTTATTCGGAGTGGGTGGCTACACCTTC
- TRBJ2-7 TRBV28 - CASSSGVEQYF TGTGCCAGCAGTTCGGGGGTCGAGCAGTACTTC
- TRBJ2-2 TRBV9 TRBD1 CASSTGTGETGELFF TGTGCCAGCAGCACCGGGACAGGAGAAACCGGGGAGCTGTTTTTT
- TRBJ1-3 TRBV9 - CASSVTDGASGNTIYF TGTGCCAGCAGCGTGACAGACGGAGCCTCTGGAAACACCATATATTTT
- TRBJ1-2 TRBV9 - CASSGRVRFGYTF TGTGCCAGCAGCGGAAGAGTCAGGTTCGGCTACACCTTC
- TRBJ2-1 TRBV7-8 - CASSLERASSNEQFF TGTGCCAGCAGCCTTGAGCGGGCAAGTTCAAATGAGCAGTTCTTC
- TRBJ2-7 TRBV6-5 TRBD1 CASSFPRTGGTYEQYF TGTGCCAGCAGTTTCCCTAGGACAGGGGGAACCTACGAGCAGTACTTC
- TRBJ1-2 TRBV19 TRBD1 CASSSTGGHGYTF TGTGCCAGTAGTAGCACAGGGGGACATGGCTACACCTTC
- TRBJ2-1 TRBV28 TRBD2 CASSLAGEGYNEQFF TGTGCCAGCAGTTTAGCGGGAGAAGGCTACAATGAGCAGTTCTTC
- TRBJ2-1 TRBV5-1 TRBD2 CASSLTLAGGSSYNEQFF TGCGCCAGCAGCTTGACACTAGCGGGAGGAAGCTCCTACAATGAGCAGTTCTTC
- TRBJ1-2 TRBV5-8 - CASSPRQTGYTF TGTGCCAGCAGCCCACGACAGACTGGCTACACCTTC
- TRBJ2-3 TRBV30 TRBD1 CAWSGTGGSGTQYF TGTGCCTGGTCCGGGACAGGGGGTTCGGGTACGCAGTATTTT
- TRBJ2-3 TRBV7-2 TRBD2 CASSQTSGTDTQYF TGTGCCAGCAGCCAGACTAGCGGCACAGATACGCAGTATTTT
- TRBJ2-7 TRBV2 TRBD1 CASSERGTGGGYEQYF TGTGCCAGCAGTGAAAGGGGGACAGGGGGAGGCTACGAGCAGTACTTC
- TRBJ2-6 TRBV19 - CASRLQGNSGANVLTF TGTGCCAGCAGACTACAGGGCAACTCTGGGGCCAACGTCCTGACTTTC
- TRBJ1-4 TRBV27 - CASSLQGPGLKGVLEKLFF TGTGCCAGCAGTTTACAAGGTCCAGGACTCAAAGGAGTCCTTGAAAAACTGTTTTTT
- TRBJ1-1 TRBV5-1 - CASSTGQFTEAFF TGCGCCAGCAGCACCGGACAGTTCACTGAAGCTTTCTTT
- TRBJ1-5 TRBV19 TRBD1 CASSMVGQANQPQHF TGTGCCAGTAGTATGGTAGGACAGGCCAATCAGCCCCAGCATTTT
- TRBJ1-6 TRBV27 - CASRSSVDNSPLHF TGTGCCAGCAGGAGTTCCGTCGATAATTCACCCCTCCACTTT
few TRBJ1-1 TRBV19 - CASSPAGGNTEAFF TGTGCCAGTTCTCCCGCGGGGGGGAACACTGAAGCTTTCTTT
- TRBJ2-2 TRBV18 TRBD2 CASSPEGGGKTGELFF TGTGCCAGCTCCCCCGAGGGCGGGGGGAAGACCGGGGAGCTGTTTTTT
- TRBJ2-3 TRBV6-5 - CASSYSRDTQYF TGTGCCAGCAGTTACTCGCGAGATACGCAGTATTTT
- TRBJ1-2 TRBV11-2 TRBD1 CASSLSSGTGIYGYTF TGTGCCAGCAGCTTATCGAGTGGGACAGGGATCTATGGCTACACCTTC
- TRBJ2-1 TRBV19 - CASSISIVREQFF TGTGCCAGTAGTATCTCAATAGTCCGGGAGCAGTTCTTC
- TRBJ2-7 TRBV30 TRBD1 CAWTQLSGTGGEQYF TGTGCCTGGACCCAACTGTCCGGGACAGGGGGCGAGCAGTACTTC
- TRBJ2-5 TRBV2 TRBD2 CASRQRTSGQETQYF TGTGCCAGCAGACAGAGGACTAGCGGCCAAGAGACCCAGTACTTC
- TRBJ1-6 TRBV6-4 TRBD1 CASSAPDRGRSPLHF TGTGCCAGCAGTGCCCCGGACAGGGGGAGATCACCCCTCCACTTT
- TRBJ2-7 TRBV5-1 TRBD1 CASSLASVGTVSYEQYF TGCGCCAGCAGCTTGGCTAGTGTGGGGACAGTCTCCTACGAGCAGTACTTC
- TRBJ2-2 TRBV15 TRBD1 CATSTGTVNTGELFF TGTGCCACCAGCACCGGGACAGTGAACACCGGGGAGCTGTTTTTT
- TRBJ1-2 TRBV29-1 TRBD1 CSVEHRGSNYGYTF TGCAGCGTTGAACACAGGGGTTCTAACTATGGCTACACCTTC
- TRBJ1-2 TRBV6-5 TRBD1 CASSSGQGAPYGYTF TGTGCCAGCAGTTCGGGACAGGGGGCACCCTATGGCTACACCTTC
- TRBJ2-3 TRBV19 TRBD2 CASSRTSGGTDTQYF TGTGCCAGTAGTAGGACTAGCGGGGGCACAGATACGCAGTATTTT
- TRBJ2-5 TRBV5-4 TRBD1 CASSLTTRGRETQYF TGTGCCAGCAGCTTGACTACGAGGGGGCGCGAGACCCAGTACTTC
- TRBJ1-1 TRBV29-1 - CSALEGNTEAFF TGCAGCGCCCTAGAGGGGAACACTGAAGCTTTCTTT
- TRBJ1-5 TRBV19 TRBD1 CASSSPTGGGNQPQHF TGTGCCAGTAGTAGCCCGACAGGGGGCGGCAATCAGCCCCAGCATTTT
once TRBJ2-1 TRBV29-1 - CSVEGVALNEQFF TGCAGCGTTGAAGGGGTAGCCCTTAATGAGCAGTTCTTC
once TRBJ1-3 TRBV6-6 - CASSIKTASSGNTIYF TGTGCCAGCAGTATAAAGACAGCGAGCTCTGGAAACACCATATATTTT
- TRBJ1-4 TRBV7-2 TRBD1 CASSGTQGRNEKLFF TGTGCCAGCAGCGGGACACAGGGGAGGAATGAAAAACTGTTTTTT
- TRBJ2-7 TRBV2 TRBD2 CASSGGGNYEQYF TGTGCCAGCTCTGGCGGGGGGAACTACGAGCAGTACTTC
- TRBJ1-6 TRBV4-2 - CASSQDRAEGNNSPLHF TGTGCCAGCAGCCAAGACAGAGCGGAGGGTAATAATTCACCCCTCCACTTT
few TRBJ2-1 TRBV25-1 - CASSRPGYNEQFF TGTGCCAGCTCTCGACCAGGTTACAATGAGCAGTTCTTC
- TRBJ1-4 TRBV9 - CASSVDPRGNEKLFF TGTGCCAGCAGCGTAGACCCCAGGGGTAATGAAAAACTGTTTTTT
- TRBJ2-7 TRBV19 - CASSPQASAYEQYF TGTGCCAGTAGTCCACAGGCTTCGGCCTACGAGCAGTACTTC
- TRBJ2-3 TRBV7-3 - CASSLGASSTDTQYF TGTGCCAGCAGCTTAGGGGCATCTAGCACAGATACGCAGTATTTT